The sample holds one count of the clone carrying this T cell receptor (beta chain). Other DNA sequences in the sample encode the same CDR3. Sequencing was performed with immunoSEQ multiplex PCR; in TCRdb, only in-frame clones are kept and a portion is missing. The sample comprises over 200,000 clones, less than 85% of which are singletons, and under 10% rests with the top ten. The sample originates from a study of blood T cell repertoires in COVID-19. Seattle's cohort entered during active infection and was followed longitudinally. With V trimmed by 0 bases and J by 8 bases, 5 bases remained unmatched. Germline CDR1 SGHTS, CDR2 YDEGEE. The CDR3 has 15 amino acids.

The gene calls are TRBV5-8 and TRBJ1-4, with 9 nucleotides matching TRBD1. Sequencing used peripheral blood. This receptor was identified in a woman older than 75 with COVID-19, enrolled during active disease. The CDR3 DNA sequence: TGTGCCAGCAGCTTGGAAGGGACAGGGAGCGAAAAACTGTTTTTT. Residues: CASSLEGTGSEKLFF.